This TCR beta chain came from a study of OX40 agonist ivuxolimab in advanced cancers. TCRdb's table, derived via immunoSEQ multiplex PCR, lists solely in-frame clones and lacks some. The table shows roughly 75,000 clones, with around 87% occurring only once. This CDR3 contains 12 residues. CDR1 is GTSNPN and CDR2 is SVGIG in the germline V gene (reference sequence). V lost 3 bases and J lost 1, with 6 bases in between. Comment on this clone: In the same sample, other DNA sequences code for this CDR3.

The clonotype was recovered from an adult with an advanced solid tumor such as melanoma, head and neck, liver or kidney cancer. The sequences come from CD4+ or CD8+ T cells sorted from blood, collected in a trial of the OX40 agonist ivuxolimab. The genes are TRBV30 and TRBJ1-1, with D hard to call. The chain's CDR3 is CAWRLGNTEAFF. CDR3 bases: TGTGCCTGGAGACTCGGGAACACTGAAGCTTTCTTT. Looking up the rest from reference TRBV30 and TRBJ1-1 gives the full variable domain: SQTIHQWPATLVQPVGSPLSLECTVEGTSNPNLYWYRQAAGRGLQLLFYSVGIGQISSEVPQNLSASRPQDRQFILSSKKLLLSDSGFYLCAWRLGNTEAFFGQGTRLTVV.